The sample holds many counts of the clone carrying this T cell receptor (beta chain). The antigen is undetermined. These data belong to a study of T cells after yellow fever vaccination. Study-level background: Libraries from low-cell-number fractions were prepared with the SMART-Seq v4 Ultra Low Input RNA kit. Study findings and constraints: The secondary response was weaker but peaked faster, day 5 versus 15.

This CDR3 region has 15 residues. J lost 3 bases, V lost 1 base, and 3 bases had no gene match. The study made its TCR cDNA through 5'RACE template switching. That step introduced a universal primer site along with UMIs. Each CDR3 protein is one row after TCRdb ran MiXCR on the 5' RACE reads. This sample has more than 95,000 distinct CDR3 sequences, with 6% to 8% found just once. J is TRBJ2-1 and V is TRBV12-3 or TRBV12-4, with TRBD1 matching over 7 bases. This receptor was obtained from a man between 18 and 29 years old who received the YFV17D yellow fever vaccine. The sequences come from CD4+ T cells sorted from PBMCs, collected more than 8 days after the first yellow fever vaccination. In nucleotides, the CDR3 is TGTGCCAGCAGTTTAGAACCAGGGGGCTACAATGAGCAGTTCTTC. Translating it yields CASSLEPGGYNEQFF.